This T cell receptor (beta chain) was observed in a study of shared clonotypes between healthy human individuals. Study background: CD4 naive and memory got three plates each, CD8 naive two, CD8 memory one.

In the case of this clone: Its specificity is not known.

The protocol was immunoSEQ multiplex PCR, while the TCRdb copy is restricted to in-frame clones and leaves out a portion. The top ten clones hold approximately 1% of a sample with about 2 million clones, roughly 94% of them seen once. CDR3 length equals 14 residues. Trimming took off 2 bases at V and 8 bases at J, with 15 bases between the two ends. Germline values: CDR1 SGHAT, CDR2 FQNNGV. In the naive CD8 group, cells lacked CD45RO and were positively selected for CCR7, so terminally differentiated effector memory CD45RA+ cells were left out. Findings and limits, study-wide: When naive CD4 clonotypes were compared across several donors, 4% to 6.5% were shared.

This receptor was identified in a young man in good health. The chain joins TRBV11-2 to TRBJ1-1; D remains unclear. The specimen sequenced was naive CD8+ T cells sorted from blood. CDR3 sequence (DNA): TGTGCCAGCAGCTTACTCTTTGAGGGTGGAGAAGCTTTCTTT. Protein: CASSLLFEGGEAFF.